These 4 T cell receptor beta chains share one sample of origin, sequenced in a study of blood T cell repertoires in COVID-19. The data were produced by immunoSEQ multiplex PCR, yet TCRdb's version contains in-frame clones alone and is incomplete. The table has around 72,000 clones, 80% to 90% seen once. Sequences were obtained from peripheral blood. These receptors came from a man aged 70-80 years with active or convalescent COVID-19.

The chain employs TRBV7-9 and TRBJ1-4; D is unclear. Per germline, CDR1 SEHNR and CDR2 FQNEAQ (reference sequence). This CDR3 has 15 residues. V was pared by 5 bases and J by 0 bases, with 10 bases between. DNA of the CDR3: TGTGCCAGCAGCCTCAACACCGCAACTAATGAAAAACTGTTTTTT. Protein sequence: CASSLNTATNEKLFF.

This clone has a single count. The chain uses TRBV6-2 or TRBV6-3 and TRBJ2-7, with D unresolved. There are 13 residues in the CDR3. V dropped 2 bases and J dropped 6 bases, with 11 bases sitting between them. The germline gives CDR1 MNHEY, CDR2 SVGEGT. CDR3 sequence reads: CASSYPHPGEQYF. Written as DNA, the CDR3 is TGTGCCAGCAGTTACCCCCATCCCGGCGAGCAGTACTTC.

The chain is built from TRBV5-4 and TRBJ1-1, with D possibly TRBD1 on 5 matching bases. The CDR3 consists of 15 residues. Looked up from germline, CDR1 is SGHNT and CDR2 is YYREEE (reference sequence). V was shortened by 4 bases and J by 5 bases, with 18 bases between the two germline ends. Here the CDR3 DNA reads TGTGCCAGCAGCGCAGGGTTCTTGGGAAAAACTGAAGCTTTCTTT. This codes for CASSAGFLGKTEAFF.

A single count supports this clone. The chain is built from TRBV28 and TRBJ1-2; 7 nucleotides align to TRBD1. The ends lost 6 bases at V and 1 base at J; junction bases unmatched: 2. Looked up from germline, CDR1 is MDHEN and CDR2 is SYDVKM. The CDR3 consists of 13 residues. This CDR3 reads CASSPGGNYGYTF. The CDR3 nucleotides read TGTGCCAGCAGCCCAGGGGGTAACTATGGCTACACCTTC.